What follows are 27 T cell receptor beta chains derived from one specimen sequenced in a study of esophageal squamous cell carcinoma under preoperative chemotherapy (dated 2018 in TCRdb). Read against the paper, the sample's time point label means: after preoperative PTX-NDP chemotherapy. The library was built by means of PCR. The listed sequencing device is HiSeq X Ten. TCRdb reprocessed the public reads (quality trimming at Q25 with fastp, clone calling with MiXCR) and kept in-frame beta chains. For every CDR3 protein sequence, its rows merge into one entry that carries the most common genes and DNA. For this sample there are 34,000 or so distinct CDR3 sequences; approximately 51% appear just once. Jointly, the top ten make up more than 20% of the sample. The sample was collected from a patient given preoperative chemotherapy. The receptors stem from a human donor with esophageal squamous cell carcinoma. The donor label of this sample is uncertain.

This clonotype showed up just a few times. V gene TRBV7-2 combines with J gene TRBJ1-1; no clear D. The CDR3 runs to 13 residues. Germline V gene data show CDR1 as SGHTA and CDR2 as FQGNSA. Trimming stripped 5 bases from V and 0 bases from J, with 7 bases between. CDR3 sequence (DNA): TGTGCCAGCAGCATAGAGGTGAACACTGAAGCTTTCTTT. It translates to CASSIEVNTEAFF. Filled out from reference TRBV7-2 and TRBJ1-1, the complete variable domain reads GAGVSQSPSNKVTEKGKDVELRCDPISGHTALYWYRQSLGQGLEFLIYFQGNSAPDKSGLPSDRFSAERTGGSVSTLTIQRTQQEDSAVYLCASSIEVNTEAFFGQGTRLTVV.

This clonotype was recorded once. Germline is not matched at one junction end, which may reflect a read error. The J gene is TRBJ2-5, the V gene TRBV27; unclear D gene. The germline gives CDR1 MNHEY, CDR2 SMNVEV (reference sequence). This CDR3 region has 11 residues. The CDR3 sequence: CASSEQYTQYF. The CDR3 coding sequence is TGTGCGAGCAGTGAGCAGTACACTCAGTACTTC.

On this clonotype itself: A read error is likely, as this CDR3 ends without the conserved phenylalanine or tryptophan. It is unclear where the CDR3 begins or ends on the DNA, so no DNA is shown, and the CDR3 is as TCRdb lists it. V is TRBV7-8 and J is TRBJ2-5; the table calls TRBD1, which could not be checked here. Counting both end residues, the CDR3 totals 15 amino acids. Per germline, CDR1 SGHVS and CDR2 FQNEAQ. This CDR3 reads CASSPLAGGKETRYS.

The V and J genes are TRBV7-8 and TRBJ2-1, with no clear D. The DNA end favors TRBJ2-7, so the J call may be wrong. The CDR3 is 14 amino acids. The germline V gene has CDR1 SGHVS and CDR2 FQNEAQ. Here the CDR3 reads CASSLVSYSYEQYF. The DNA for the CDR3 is TGTGCCAGCAGCTTAGTGAGCTACTCCTACGAGCAGTACTTC.

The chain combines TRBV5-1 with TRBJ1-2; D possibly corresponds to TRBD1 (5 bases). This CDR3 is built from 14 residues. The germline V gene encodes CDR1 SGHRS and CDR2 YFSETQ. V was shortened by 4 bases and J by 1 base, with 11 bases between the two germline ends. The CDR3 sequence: CASSHDSRNYGYTF. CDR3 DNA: TGCGCCAGCAGCCATGACAGCCGTAACTATGGCTACACCTTC.

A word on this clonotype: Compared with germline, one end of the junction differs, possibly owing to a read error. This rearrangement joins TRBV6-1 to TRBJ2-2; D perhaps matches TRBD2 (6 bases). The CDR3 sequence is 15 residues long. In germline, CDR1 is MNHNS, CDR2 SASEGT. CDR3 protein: CASSDFGGVTGTLYF. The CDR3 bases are TGTGCCAGCAGTGACTTTGGCGGGGTTACCGGGACGCTGTATTTT.

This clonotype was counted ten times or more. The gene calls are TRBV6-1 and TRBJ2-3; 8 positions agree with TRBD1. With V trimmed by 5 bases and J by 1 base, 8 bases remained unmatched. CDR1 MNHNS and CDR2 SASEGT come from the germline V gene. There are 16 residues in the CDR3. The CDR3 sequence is CASSTAGGRGTDTQYF. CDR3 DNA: TGTGCCAGCAGTACCGCAGGGGGCCGGGGCACAGATACGCAGTATTTT.

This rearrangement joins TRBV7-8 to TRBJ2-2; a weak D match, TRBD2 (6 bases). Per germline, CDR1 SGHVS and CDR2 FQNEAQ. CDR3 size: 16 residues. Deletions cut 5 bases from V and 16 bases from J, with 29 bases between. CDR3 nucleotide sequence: TGTGCCAGCAGCCGCCTCGGGGGTGCAAACACAGAGGCGCAGTTTTTT. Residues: CASSRLGGANTEAQFF.

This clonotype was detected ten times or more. CDR3: CASNAGQRNEQFF. As DNA, the CDR3 is TGTGCCAGCAATGCGGGACAGAGGAATGAGCAGTTCTTC. The genes are TRBV7-2 and TRBJ2-1; D is possibly TRBD1 (7 bases). Germline CDR1 is SGHTA and CDR2 is FQGNSA. Trimming took 7 bases from V and 7 from J, leaving 14 bases between them. CDR3 length: 13 amino acids.

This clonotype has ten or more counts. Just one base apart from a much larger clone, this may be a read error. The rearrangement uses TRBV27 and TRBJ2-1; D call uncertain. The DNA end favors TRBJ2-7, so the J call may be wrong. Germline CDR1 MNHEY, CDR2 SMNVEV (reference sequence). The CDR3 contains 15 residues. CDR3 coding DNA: TGTGCCAGCAGTTTTTACGGGTCCTCCTACAATGAGCAGTACTTC. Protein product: CASSFYGSSYNEQYF.

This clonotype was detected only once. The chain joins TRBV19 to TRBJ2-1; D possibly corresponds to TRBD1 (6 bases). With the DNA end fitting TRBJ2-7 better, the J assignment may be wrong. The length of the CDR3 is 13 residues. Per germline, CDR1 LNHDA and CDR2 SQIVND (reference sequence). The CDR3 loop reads CASSERQVNEQYF. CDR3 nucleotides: TGTGCCAGTAGTGAGAGACAGGTAAACGAGCAGTACTTC.

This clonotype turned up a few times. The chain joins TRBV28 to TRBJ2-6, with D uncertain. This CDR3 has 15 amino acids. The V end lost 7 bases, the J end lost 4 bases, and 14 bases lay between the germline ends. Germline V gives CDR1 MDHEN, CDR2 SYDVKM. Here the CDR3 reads CASTEGRSGANVLTF. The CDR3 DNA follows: TGTGCCAGCACCGAAGGACGGAGCGGGGCCAACGTCCTGACTTTC.

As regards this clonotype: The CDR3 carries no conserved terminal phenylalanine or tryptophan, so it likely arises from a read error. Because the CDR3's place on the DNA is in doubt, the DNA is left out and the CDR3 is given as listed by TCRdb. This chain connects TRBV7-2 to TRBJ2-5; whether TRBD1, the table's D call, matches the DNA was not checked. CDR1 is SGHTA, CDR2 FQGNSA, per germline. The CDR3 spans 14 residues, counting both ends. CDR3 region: CASSLTGNVETQFS.

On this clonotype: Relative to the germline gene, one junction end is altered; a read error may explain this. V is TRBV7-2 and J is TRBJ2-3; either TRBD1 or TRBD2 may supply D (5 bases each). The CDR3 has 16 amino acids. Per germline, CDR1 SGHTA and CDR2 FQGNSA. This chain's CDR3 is CASSFPGLRATDTQYF. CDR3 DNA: TGTGCCAGCAGCTTTCCGGGGCTGCGAGCCACAGACACGCAGTATTTT.

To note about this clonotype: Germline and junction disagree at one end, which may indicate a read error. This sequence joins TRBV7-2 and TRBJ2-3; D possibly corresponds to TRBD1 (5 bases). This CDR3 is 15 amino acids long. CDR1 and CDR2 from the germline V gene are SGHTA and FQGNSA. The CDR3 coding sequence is TGTGCCAGCAGCATGGGGCGGTTAGCCACAAACACGCAGTACTTT. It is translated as CASSMGRLATNTQYF.

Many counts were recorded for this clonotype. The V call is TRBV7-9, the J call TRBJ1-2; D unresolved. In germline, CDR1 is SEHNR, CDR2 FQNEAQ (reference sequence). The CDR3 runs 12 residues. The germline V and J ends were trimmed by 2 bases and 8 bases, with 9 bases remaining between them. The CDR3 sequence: CASSLLGSGYTF. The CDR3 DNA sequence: TGTGCCAGCAGCTTATTGGGAAGCGGCTACACCTTC.

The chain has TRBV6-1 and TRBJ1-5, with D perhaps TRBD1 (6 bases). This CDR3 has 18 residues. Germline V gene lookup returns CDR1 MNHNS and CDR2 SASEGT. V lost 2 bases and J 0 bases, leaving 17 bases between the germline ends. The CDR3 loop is CASSERADSTYSNQPQHF. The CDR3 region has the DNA TGTGCCAGCAGTGAACGGGCGGACAGCACTTATAGCAATCAGCCCCAGCATTTT.

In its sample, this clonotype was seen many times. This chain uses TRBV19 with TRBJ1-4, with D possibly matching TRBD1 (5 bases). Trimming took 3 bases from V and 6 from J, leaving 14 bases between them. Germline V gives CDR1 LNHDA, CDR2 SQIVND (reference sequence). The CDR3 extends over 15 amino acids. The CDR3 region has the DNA TGTGCCAGTAGTATCCCTAGTGGGGGGTATGAAAAACTGTTTTTT. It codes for CASSIPSGGYEKLFF. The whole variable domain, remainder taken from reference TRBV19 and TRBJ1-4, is DGGITQSPKYLFRKEGQNVTLSCEQNLNHDAMYWYRQDPGQGLRLIYYSQIVNDFQKGDIAEGYSVSREKKESFPLTVTSAQKNPTAFYLCASSIPSGGYEKLFFGSGTQLSVL.

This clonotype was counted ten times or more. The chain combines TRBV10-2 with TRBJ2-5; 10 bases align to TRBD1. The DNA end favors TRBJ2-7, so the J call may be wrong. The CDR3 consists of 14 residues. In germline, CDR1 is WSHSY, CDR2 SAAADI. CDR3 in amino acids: CASSESGTGAEQYF. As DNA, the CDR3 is TGCGCCAGCAGTGAATCGGGGACAGGGGCCGAGCAGTACTTC.

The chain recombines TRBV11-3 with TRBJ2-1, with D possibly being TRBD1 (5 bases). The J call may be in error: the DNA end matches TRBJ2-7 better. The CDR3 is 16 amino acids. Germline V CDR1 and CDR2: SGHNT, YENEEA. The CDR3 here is CASSPRGSFSSYEQYF. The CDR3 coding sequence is TGTGCCAGCAGCCCTAGGGGTTCTTTCAGCTCCTACGAGCAGTACTTC.

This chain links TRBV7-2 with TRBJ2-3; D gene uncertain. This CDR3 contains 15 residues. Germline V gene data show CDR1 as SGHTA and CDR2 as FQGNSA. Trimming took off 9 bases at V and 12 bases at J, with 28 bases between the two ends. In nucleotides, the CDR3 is TGTGCCAGGGGCTCTGGCGGCCGTGGCCCAGAGACCCAGTATTTT. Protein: CARGSGGRGPETQYF.

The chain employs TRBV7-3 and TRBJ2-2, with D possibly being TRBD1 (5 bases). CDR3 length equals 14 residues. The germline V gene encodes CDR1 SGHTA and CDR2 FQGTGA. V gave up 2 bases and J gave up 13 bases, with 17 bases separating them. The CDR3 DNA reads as TGTGCCAGCAGCTTAGGGTGGGGCACAGGTGCGCTGTTTTTT. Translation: CASSLGWGTGALFF.

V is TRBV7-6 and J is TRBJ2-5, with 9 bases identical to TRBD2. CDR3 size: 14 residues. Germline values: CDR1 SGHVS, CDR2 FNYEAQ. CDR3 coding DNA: TGTGCGAGGAGCGGGGGGCGTTACCAAGAGACCCAGTACTTC. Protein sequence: CARSGGRYQETQYF. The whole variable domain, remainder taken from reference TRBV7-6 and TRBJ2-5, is GAGVSQSPRYKVTKRGQDVALRCDPISGHVSLYWYRQALGQGPEFLTYFNYEAQQDKSGLPNDRFSAERPEGSISTLTIQRTEQRDSAMYRCARSGGRYQETQYFGPGTRLLVL.

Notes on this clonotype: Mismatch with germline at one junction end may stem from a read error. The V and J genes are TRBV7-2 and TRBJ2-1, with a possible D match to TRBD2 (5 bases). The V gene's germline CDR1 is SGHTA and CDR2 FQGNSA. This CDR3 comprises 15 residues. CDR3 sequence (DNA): TGTGCCAGCAGCGAGCACAGTGGGCCTGGTGGGGAGCAGTTTTTT. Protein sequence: CASSEHSGPGGEQFF.

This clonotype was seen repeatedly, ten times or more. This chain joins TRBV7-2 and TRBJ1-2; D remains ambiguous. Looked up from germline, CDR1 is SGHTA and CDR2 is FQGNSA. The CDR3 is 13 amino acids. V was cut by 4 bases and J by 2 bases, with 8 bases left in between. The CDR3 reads CASSSGANYGYTF. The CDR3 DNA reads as TGTGCCAGCAGCTCCGGAGCGAACTATGGCTACACCTTC.

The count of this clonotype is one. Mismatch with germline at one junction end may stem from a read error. Here the CDR3 DNA reads TGTGCCAGCAGTGGAAACCGGACACCCGAGACGCAGTACTTT. It encodes CASSGNRTPETQYF. The chain uses TRBV12-3 or TRBV12-4 and TRBJ2-5, with D perhaps TRBD1 (5 bases). The CDR3 totals 14 residues.

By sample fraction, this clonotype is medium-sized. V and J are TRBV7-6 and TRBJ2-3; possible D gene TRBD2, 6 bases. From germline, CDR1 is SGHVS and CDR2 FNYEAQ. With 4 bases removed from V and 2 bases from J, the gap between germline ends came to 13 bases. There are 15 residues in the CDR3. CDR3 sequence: CASSSAAGTTDTQYF. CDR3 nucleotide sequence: TGTGCCAGCAGCTCCGCGGCGGGGACCACAGATACGCAGTATTTT.